Listed here are 32 T cell receptor beta chains from one sample, sequenced in a study of shared clonotypes between healthy human individuals. TCRdb's table, derived via immunoSEQ multiplex PCR, lists solely in-frame clones and lacks some. The profile shows about 2 million clones, around 95% of them singletons. Sequencing used naive CD4+ T cells sorted from blood. The subset denotes: CD45RA+ positively selected. The receptors were sampled from a man aged 18 to 29 in good health.

The V gene is TRBV11-2, the J gene TRBJ2-7; TRBD2 matches at 9 bases. With V trimmed by 0 bases and J by 0 bases, 3 bases remained unmatched. CDR3 length equals 16 residues. CDR1 is SGHAT and CDR2 is FQNNGV in the germline V gene. CDR3 DNA sequence: TGTGCCAGCAGCTTAGATGGGCGGGAGGGCTCCTACGAGCAGTACTTC. Translation: CASSLDGREGSYEQYF.

The chain carries TRBV7-6 and TRBJ2-1; D is uncertain. Germline-derived CDR1 and CDR2 are SGHVS and FNYEAQ. V lost 2 bases to trimming and J lost 3 bases, with 8 bases between them. The CDR3 has 14 amino acids. CDR3: CASSLSAVYNEQFF. The CDR3 coding sequence is TGTGCCAGCAGCTTATCGGCAGTCTACAATGAGCAGTTCTTC.

The chain has TRBV7-9 and TRBJ2-5; possible D gene TRBD1, 6 bases. V was trimmed by 2 bases and J by 3 bases, leaving 16 bases between them. Germline CDR1 and CDR2: SEHNR and FQNEAQ (reference sequence). The CDR3 has 16 residues. CDR3 region: CASSLTNRAREETQYF. CDR3 coding DNA: TGTGCCAGCAGCTTAACGAACAGGGCTCGAGAAGAGACCCAGTACTTC.

The rearrangement uses TRBV2 and TRBJ2-5, with TRBD1 matching over 8 bases. The germline V gene encodes CDR1 SNHLY and CDR2 FYNNEI. The CDR3 is made up of 15 amino acids. With 4 bases clipped from V and 5 bases from J, the junction kept 9 bases outside the gene matches. The CDR3 is CASSVTAGGFETQYF. The CDR3 nucleotides are TGTGCCAGCAGTGTAACGGCAGGGGGCTTTGAGACCCAGTACTTC.

This chain links TRBV11-2 with TRBJ2-3, with TRBD2 identical over 8 bases. This CDR3 spans 15 amino acids. V was clipped by 6 bases and J by 0 bases; unmatched bases: 5. The germline V gene encodes CDR1 SGHAT and CDR2 FQNNGV. CDR3 protein: CASRFSGTSTDTQYF. CDR3 nucleotide sequence: TGTGCCAGCAGATTTAGCGGGACTAGCACAGATACGCAGTATTTT. The complete variable domain, with remaining parts taken from reference TRBV11-2 and TRBJ2-3, reads EAGVAQSPRYKIIEKRQSVAFWCNPISGHATLYWYQQILGQGPKLLIQFQNNGVVDDSQLPKDRFSAERLKGVDSTLKIQPAKLEDSAVYLCASRFSGTSTDTQYFGPGTRLTVL.

The genes are TRBV7-8 and TRBJ1-1; 7 nucleotides line up with TRBD1. The CDR3 runs to 15 residues. From germline, CDR1 is SGHVS and CDR2 FQNEAQ. The V and J ends lost 5 bases and 1 base, in that order; junction bases with no gene match: 7. This CDR3 reads CASSPARTGNTEAFF. CDR3 coding DNA: TGTGCCAGCAGCCCCGCCCGGACAGGGAACACTGAAGCTTTCTTT.

The J gene is TRBJ2-7, the V gene TRBV18; 8 bases are shared with TRBD1. Germline loops: CDR1 KGHSH, CDR2 LQKENI. V dropped 3 bases and J dropped 4; count of bases not matched to a gene: 11. The CDR3 covers 16 residues. CDR3 sequence: CASSPIVAGGFYEQYF. The CDR3 DNA reads TGTGCCAGCTCACCCATAGTGGCAGGGGGCTTTTACGAGCAGTACTTC.

The V gene is TRBV2, the J gene TRBJ2-3, with D possibly matching TRBD1 (5 bases). The V and J ends lost 3 bases and 1 base respectively, with 17 bases between them. Germline V gene data show CDR1 as SNHLY and CDR2 as FYNNEI. The CDR3 loop spans 17 amino acids. DNA for the CDR3: TGTGCCAGCAGTGATAGTACAGGCCTATATCGCACAGATACGCAGTATTTT. Protein: CASSDSTGLYRTDTQYF.

The chain couples TRBV4-2 to TRBJ1-4, with D maybe TRBD1 (6 bases). V lost 4 bases and J 2 bases, leaving 23 bases between the germline ends. Germline values: CDR1 LGHNA, CDR2 YNFKEQ. This CDR3 contains 19 residues. The CDR3 DNA reads as TGTGCCAGCAGCCGAGAGGAGTCCAAAAGGGGGGCCACTAATGAAAAACTGTTTTTT. This translates into CASSREESKRGATNEKLFF.

This clone came up once. This rearrangement joins TRBV2 to TRBJ1-2; D remains unclear. Germline V CDR1 and CDR2: SNHLY, FYNNEI. Trimming shortened V by 4 bases and J by 8 bases, and 8 bases separated the two germline ends. CDR3 length: 11 residues. The CDR3 nucleotides are TGTGCCAGCAGTGGCAATTCGGGCTACACCTTC. Translated: CASSGNSGYTF.

This clone came up once. The sample contains more than one DNA sequence encoding this CDR3. The V call is TRBV7-2, the J call TRBJ1-5; D is undetermined. The V gene lost 5 bases and the J gene lost 3 bases, with 5 bases spanning the gap. Germline CDR1 and CDR2: SGHTA and FQGNSA. This CDR3 spans 12 amino acids. Here the CDR3 DNA reads TGTGCCAGCAGCGAATACAATCAGCCCCAGCATTTT. As protein: CASSEYNQPQHF.

The V and J genes are TRBV6-5 and TRBJ2-7, with 10 bases matching TRBD1. The junction had 6 bases not matched to a gene; V was cut back by 4 bases and J by 3 bases. Germline CDR1 is MNHEY and CDR2 is SVGAGI. CDR3 length equals 15 residues. The CDR3 coding sequence is TGTGCCAGCAGTTCCCGGGACAGGGGCCGCTACGAGCAGTACTTC. Amino acid sequence: CASSSRDRGRYEQYF.

This sequence joins TRBV27 and TRBJ2-7, with D perhaps TRBD1 (5 bases). The CDR3 extends over 13 amino acids. Germline V lookup: CDR1 MNHEY, CDR2 SMNVEV (reference sequence). V was pared by 6 bases and J by 4 bases, with 13 bases between. The DNA for the CDR3 is TGTGCCAGCAGCCGCCGACAGTTTTACGAGCAGTACTTC. It encodes CASSRRQFYEQYF.

The chain joins TRBV11-3 to TRBJ2-2, with 11 bases matching TRBD1. Germline lookup yields CDR1 SGHNT and CDR2 YENEEA. V gave up 0 bases and J gave up 6 bases; unmatched junction bases: 3. The CDR3 loop spans 16 amino acids. This CDR3 reads CASSLDEGQGAGELFF. CDR3 coding DNA: TGTGCCAGCAGCTTAGATGAGGGACAGGGGGCCGGGGAGCTGTTTTTT.

A remark on this clone: This CDR3 is also generated by other DNA sequences in the sample. This chain links TRBV2 with TRBJ1-3; D uncertain. This CDR3 region has 11 residues. Germline values: CDR1 SNHLY, CDR2 FYNNEI. The V and J ends lost 5 bases and 1 base respectively, with 0 bases between them. CDR3 amino acids: CASSSGNTIYF. Here the CDR3 DNA reads TGTGCCAGCAGTTCTGGAAACACCATATATTTT.

The chain joins TRBV10-3 to TRBJ1-1, with D unresolved. V lost 4 bases and J 2 bases, leaving 11 bases between the germline ends. From germline, CDR1 is ENHRY and CDR2 SYGVKD. This CDR3 has 14 residues. CDR3 nucleotides: TGTGCCATCAGTGTGGCGGGCTTTAACACTGAAGCTTTCTTT. As protein: CAISVAGFNTEAFF.

This chain links TRBV28 with TRBJ1-5, with a possible D match to TRBD1 (5 bases). Trimming removed 6 bases at V and 2 bases at J, with 11 bases between. This CDR3 is 14 amino acids long. Germline loops: CDR1 MDHEN, CDR2 SYDVKM. CDR3 bases: TGTGCCAGCAGCCAGGGAATGGGCAATCAGCCCCAGCATTTT. Its translation: CASSQGMGNQPQHF.

The V call is TRBV27, the J call TRBJ2-5; 16 nucleotides line up with TRBD2. V was clipped by 6 bases and J by 5 bases; unmatched bases: 6. The CDR3 contains 16 residues. Germline V gene data show CDR1 as MNHEY and CDR2 as SMNVEV (reference sequence). The CDR3 DNA reads as TGTGCCAGCAGGGGACTAGCGGGGGGGCCGCGGGAGACCCAGTACTTC. Amino acid sequence: CASRGLAGGPRETQYF.

This chain connects TRBV19 to TRBJ2-5; D unclear. This CDR3 region has 13 residues. V lost 4 bases and J 0 bases, leaving 6 bases between the germline ends. Looked up from germline, CDR1 is LNHDA and CDR2 is SQIVND (reference sequence). CDR3 in DNA: TGTGCCAGTAGTAAAGGGAACCAAGAGACCCAGTACTTC. Protein sequence: CASSKGNQETQYF.

The V call is TRBV7-2, the J call TRBJ1-3; D is undetermined. The CDR3 runs 19 residues. The ends were cut back, 1 base at V and 0 bases at J, with 19 bases in the middle. Germline V gene data show CDR1 as SGHTA and CDR2 as FQGNSA. DNA for the CDR3: TGTGCCAGCAGCTTAGGTCGTACCAGGTTATATTCCTCTGGAAACACCATATATTTT. It codes for CASSLGRTRLYSSGNTIYF.

V and J are TRBV27 and TRBJ2-7, with 11 bases matching TRBD2. Per the germline V gene, CDR1 is MNHEY and CDR2 is SMNVEV (reference sequence). The CDR3 has 15 amino acids. Trimming cost V 5 bases and J 4 bases; bases outside gene matches: 7. The CDR3 nucleotides are TGTGCCAGCAGTACAACTAGCGGGAGACTATACGAGCAGTACTTC. Its protein is CASSTTSGRLYEQYF.

CDR3 sequence: CASSISRTVAYEQYF. In DNA form, the CDR3 reads TGTGCCAGTAGTATCTCCCGGACAGTAGCCTACGAGCAGTACTTC. The V gene is TRBV19, the J gene TRBJ2-7, with a tentative D call TRBD1 (6 bases). V was pared by 3 bases and J by 2 bases, with 14 bases between. This CDR3 contains 15 residues. In germline, CDR1 is LNHDA, CDR2 SQIVND (reference sequence).

The rearrangement joins TRBV10-3 to TRBJ2-7; the match to TRBD1 covers 10 bases. This CDR3 is built from 12 residues. The V and J ends lost 9 bases and 3 bases, in that order; junction bases with no gene match: 2. The germline gives CDR1 ENHRY, CDR2 SYGVKD. CDR3 sequence reads: CAIGQGVYEQYF. DNA of the CDR3: TGTGCCATAGGACAGGGGGTCTACGAGCAGTACTTC.

The chain has TRBV30 and TRBJ1-1; D is possibly TRBD1 (5 bases). Germline-derived CDR1 and CDR2 are GTSNPN and SVGIG (reference sequence). This CDR3 is 13 amino acids long. Deletions cut 1 base from V and 3 bases from J, with 9 bases between. The CDR3 spells CAWSDRTYTEAFF. CDR3 bases: TGTGCCTGGAGTGACCGGACATACACTGAAGCTTTCTTT.

The rearrangement joins TRBV30 to TRBJ1-1; unclear D gene. The V gene's germline CDR1 is GTSNPN and CDR2 SVGIG (reference sequence). Trimming cost V 2 bases and J 5 bases, with 15 bases left between them. The CDR3 is 14 residues long. CDR3 residues: CAWSTSRGSTEAFF. CDR3 sequence (DNA): TGTGCCTGGAGTACTTCGCGGGGAAGTACTGAAGCTTTCTTT.

As to this clone: The junction does not match germline at one end; this may be a read error. The rearrangement links TRBV7-2 to TRBJ2-5; D might be TRBD1 (6 bases). Per the germline V gene, CDR1 is SGHTA and CDR2 is FQGNSA. The CDR3 runs to 15 residues. The CDR3 DNA sequence: TGTGCCAGCAGCTTAGGGACAGATCCCCAAGGGACCCAGTACTTC. Protein product: CASSLGTDPQGTQYF.

As for this clone: Within the sample, other DNA sequences also encode this same CDR3. This chain uses TRBV6-5 with TRBJ2-2; weak D call: TRBD1 (5 bases). The V end lost 2 bases, the J end lost 3 bases, and 13 bases lay between the germline ends. This CDR3 has 16 amino acids. Germline assignment: CDR1 MNHEY and CDR2 SVGAGI. The CDR3 DNA reads as TGTGCCAGCAGTTACGGCGGCAGGGCCCACACCGGGGAGCTGTTTTTT. Encoded protein: CASSYGGRAHTGELFF.

This chain connects TRBV5-2 to TRBJ1-1; the table's D call of TRBD1 was not tested on the DNA. TRBV5-2 is noted as a pseudogene. The CDR3 contains 15 residues. The CDR3 is CASSLQGSMNTEAFF. The CDR3 nucleotides read TGTGCCAGCAGCTTACAGGGATCCATGAACACTGAAGCTTTCTTT.

The chain carries TRBV28 and TRBJ1-2, with a weak D call TRBD1 (5 bases). V dropped 5 bases and J dropped 3 bases, with 13 bases sitting between them. The CDR3 has 14 residues. The germline V gene has CDR1 MDHEN and CDR2 SYDVKM. CDR3 sequence (DNA): TGTGCCAGCAGTACAGGAAGTACGCACTATGGCTACACCTTC. Translated: CASSTGSTHYGYTF.

The V gene is TRBV7-2, the J gene TRBJ2-3; D assignment may be TRBD1 or TRBD2 (5 bases each). The ends were cut back, 1 base at V and 5 bases at J, with 13 bases in the middle. Per the germline V gene, CDR1 is SGHTA and CDR2 is FQGNSA. This CDR3 has 15 amino acids. CDR3 in amino acids: CASSLGGRERDTQYF. The DNA for the CDR3 is TGTGCCAGCAGCTTAGGGGGGAGAGAAAGAGATACGCAGTATTTT.

With regard to this clone: Different DNA sequences within this sample yield the same CDR3. The rearrangement uses TRBV19 and TRBJ1-1, with unresolved D. Between the trimmed V and J ends, which lost 6 bases and 5 bases, there was a span of 4 bases. Germline-derived CDR1 and CDR2 are LNHDA and SQIVND (reference sequence). This CDR3 contains 10 residues. CDR3 nucleotide sequence: TGTGCCAGTAGCTCGACTGAAGCTTTCTTT. Amino acid sequence: CASSSTEAFF.

The V and J genes are TRBV9 and TRBJ2-3, with 7 positions matching TRBD2. The CDR3 runs to 16 residues. The germline V gene encodes CDR1 SGDLS and CDR2 YYNGEE. With 0 bases clipped from V and 1 base from J, the junction kept 5 bases outside the gene matches. The CDR3 is CASSVDASGGTDTQYF. The CDR3 DNA sequence: TGTGCCAGCAGCGTAGATGCTAGCGGTGGCACAGATACGCAGTATTTT.